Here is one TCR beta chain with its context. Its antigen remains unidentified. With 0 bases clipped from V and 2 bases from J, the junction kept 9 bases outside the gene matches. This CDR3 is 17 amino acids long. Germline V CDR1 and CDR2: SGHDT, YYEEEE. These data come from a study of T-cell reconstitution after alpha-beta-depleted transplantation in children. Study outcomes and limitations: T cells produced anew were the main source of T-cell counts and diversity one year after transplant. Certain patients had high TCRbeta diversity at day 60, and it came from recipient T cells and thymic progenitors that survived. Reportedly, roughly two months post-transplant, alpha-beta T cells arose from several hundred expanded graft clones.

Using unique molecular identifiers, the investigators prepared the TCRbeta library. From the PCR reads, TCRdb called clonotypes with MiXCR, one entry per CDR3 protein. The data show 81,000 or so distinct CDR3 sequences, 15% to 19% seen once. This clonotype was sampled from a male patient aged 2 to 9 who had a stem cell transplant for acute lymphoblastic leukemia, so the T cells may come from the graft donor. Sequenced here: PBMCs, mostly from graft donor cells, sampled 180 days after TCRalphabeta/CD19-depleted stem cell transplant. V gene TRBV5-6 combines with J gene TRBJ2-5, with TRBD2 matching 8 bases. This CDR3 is CASSLGTSPKPQETQYF. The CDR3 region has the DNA TGTGCCAGCAGCTTGGGGACTAGCCCGAAACCACAAGAGACCCAGTACTTC.